Listed here are 11 T cell receptor beta chains from one sample, sequenced in a study of memory CD4+ T cells and cytomegalovirus serostatus. Profiled with immunoSEQ multiplex PCR; TCRdb holds only in-frame clones, not every one. This sample yields almost 45,000 clones, of which around three quarters are seen a single time; 0.95% to 1.3% belongs to the top ten. Single viable CD3+CD4+CD8-CD45RO+ cells were sorted as the memory CD4+ T cells. Sequencing was carried out using memory CD4+ T cells from blood. The receptors here all came from an adult in good health and CMV-seronegative.

The gene calls are TRBV7-2 and TRBJ2-7; 7 positions match TRBD2. Germline CDR1 reads SGHTA; CDR2 reads FQGNSA. V shed 3 bases, J shed 2 bases, and the junction held 4 bases outside the gene matches. This CDR3 is built from 14 residues. CDR3 in amino acids: CASSFGTIPYEQYF. As DNA, the CDR3 is TGTGCCAGCAGCTTTGGGACTATCCCCTACGAGCAGTACTTC. The entire variable domain, with the rest obtained from reference TRBV7-2 and TRBJ2-7, is as follows: GAGVSQSPSNKVTEKGKDVELRCDPISGHTALYWYRQSLGQGLEFLIYFQGNSAPDKSGLPSDRFSAERTGGSVSTLTIQRTQQEDSAVYLCASSFGTIPYEQYFGPGTRLTVT.

V and J are TRBV6-5 and TRBJ1-1, with D perhaps matching TRBD1 (5 bases). This CDR3 spans 15 amino acids. Germline V gene sequence: CDR1 MNHEY, CDR2 SVGAGI. The V gene lost 2 bases and the J gene lost 2 bases, with 12 bases spanning the gap. In DNA form, the CDR3 reads TGTGCCAGCAGTTACGGGCAGGGTGTAAACACTGAAGCTTTCTTT. It is translated as CASSYGQGVNTEAFF.

The chain employs TRBV7-9 and TRBJ2-7, with 7 bases lining up with TRBD1. The CDR3 length is 16 residues. The trim removed 5 bases at V and 4 bases at J, leaving 14 bases unmatched. Germline V gives CDR1 SEHNR, CDR2 FQNEAQ (reference sequence). The CDR3 is CASSRSRTGARYEQYF. The DNA of the CDR3 is TGTGCCAGCAGCCGGTCCCGAACAGGGGCACGATACGAGCAGTACTTC.

The chain employs TRBV25-1 and TRBJ1-2; D remains unclear. The CDR3 is made up of 11 amino acids. The V gene lost 9 bases and the J gene lost 8 bases, with 13 bases spanning the gap. Germline CDR1 MGHDK, CDR2 SYGVNS. CDR3 sequence (DNA): TGTGCCAGTCTAGGACCGGGGGGCTACACCTTC. It yields the protein CASLGPGGYTF.

The V call is TRBV5-4, the J call TRBJ2-1, with D perhaps being TRBD1 or TRBD2 (5 bases each). This CDR3 is 15 amino acids long. The ends were cut back, 6 bases at V and 10 bases at J, with 23 bases in the middle. Germline assignment: CDR1 SGHNT and CDR2 YYREEE (reference sequence). The CDR3 loop is CASTVPGTGTREQFF. The CDR3 coding sequence is TGTGCCAGCACCGTTCCCGGGACGGGCACCAGAGAGCAGTTCTTC.

The chain carries TRBV5-4 and TRBJ2-5; D is undetermined. Germline-derived CDR1 and CDR2 are SGHNT and YYREEE (reference sequence). CDR3 length: 13 amino acids. V lost 0 bases, J lost 1 base, and 4 bases lay in between. The CDR3 bases are TGTGCCAGCAGCTTGGATAGCCAAGAGACCCAGTACTTC. Protein: CASSLDSQETQYF.

The chain combines TRBV27 with TRBJ2-1; 10 nucleotides match TRBD2. The CDR3 has 15 amino acids. V gave up 7 bases and J gave up 3 bases; unmatched junction bases: 6. In germline, CDR1 is MNHEY, CDR2 SMNVEV (reference sequence). This CDR3 reads CASNLAGDIYNEQFF. The CDR3 DNA is TGTGCCAGCAACCTAGCGGGAGACATCTACAATGAGCAGTTCTTC.

This clone has only a few counts. CDR3 sequence reads: CATSRDPGRGRVLFF. The CDR3 DNA reads as TGTGCCACCAGCAGAGATCCCGGCAGGGGGCGTGTACTGTTTTTT. This chain joins TRBV15 and TRBJ1-4; 8 bases are a match to TRBD1. This CDR3 spans 15 amino acids. The ends lost 0 bases at V and 13 bases at J; junction bases unmatched: 10. CDR1 and CDR2 (germline): LNHNV, YYDKDF (reference sequence).

The CDR3 loop reads CASMLLASEQYF. CDR3 DNA sequence: TGTGCCAGCATGCTACTAGCCTCCGAGCAGTACTTC. The rearrangement links TRBV2 to TRBJ2-7, with TRBD2 as a possible D gene (6 bases). V was pared by 7 bases and J by 6 bases, with 13 bases between. Germline V gene data show CDR1 as SNHLY and CDR2 as FYNNEI. This CDR3 spans 12 amino acids.

In this sample, this clone turned up once. The CDR3 region is CASSPTGYGYTF. The CDR3, as DNA: TGTGCCAGCAGCCCGACGGGGTATGGCTACACCTTC. The V and J genes are TRBV6-5 and TRBJ1-2, with D unclear. The CDR3 loop spans 12 amino acids. CDR1 MNHEY and CDR2 SVGAGI come from the germline V gene. V was pared by 6 bases and J by 5 bases, with 10 bases between.

The chain uses TRBV29-1 and TRBJ1-2; 9 positions match TRBD1. Trimming took 6 bases from V and 1 from J; bases not matched to a gene: 9. CDR3 size: 15 residues. CDR1 and CDR2 (germline): SQVTM, ANQGSEA. CDR3 in DNA: TGCAGCGTGGGATTGACAGGGGGAAATAACTATGGCTACACCTTC. Translated, it gives CSVGLTGGNNYGYTF.